This TCR beta chain derives from a study of blood T cell repertoires in COVID-19. Overall study: Acute and convalescent COVID-19 samples came from the United States, Italy and Spain.

Per germline, CDR1 SQVTM and CDR2 ANQGSEA. CDR3 length: 14 amino acids. Trimming shortened V by 1 base and J by 1 base, and 8 bases separated the two germline ends. The assay was immunoSEQ multiplex PCR, and TCRdb's table has in-frame clones only and misses some. Found here are 48,000 or so clones, 85% to 90% of them singletons; the top ten hold 5% to 7%. This TCR derives from a woman aged 60-70 years with acute or convalescent COVID-19. The chain uses TRBV29-1 and TRBJ2-4; D possibly corresponds to TRBD2 (5 bases). Source material: peripheral blood. As DNA, the CDR3 is TGCAGCGTTGAAGCCGGCGGGGCCAAAAACATTCAGTACTTC. It is translated as CSVEAGGAKNIQYF.